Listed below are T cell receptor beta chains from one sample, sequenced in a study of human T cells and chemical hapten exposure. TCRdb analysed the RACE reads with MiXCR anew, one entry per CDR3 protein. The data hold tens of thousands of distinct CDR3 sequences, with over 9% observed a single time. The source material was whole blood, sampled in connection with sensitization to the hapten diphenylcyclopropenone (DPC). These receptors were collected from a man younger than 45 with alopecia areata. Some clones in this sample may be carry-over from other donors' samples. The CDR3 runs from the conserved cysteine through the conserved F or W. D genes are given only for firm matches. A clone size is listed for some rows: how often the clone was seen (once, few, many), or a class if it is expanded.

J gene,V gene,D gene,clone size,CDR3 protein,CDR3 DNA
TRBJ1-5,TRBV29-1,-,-,CSVSRGDNQPQHF,TGCAGCGTCAGTAGGGGAGACAATCAGCCCCAGCATTTT
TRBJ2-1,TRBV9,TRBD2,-,CASSVVGTSPEQFF,TGTGCCAGCAGCGTAGTTGGGACTAGCCCTGAGCAGTTCTTC
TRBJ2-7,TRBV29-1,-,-,CSVEWQITREQYF,TGCAGCGTTGAATGGCAGATAACGAGGGAGCAGTACTTC
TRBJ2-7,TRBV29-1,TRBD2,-,CSITSGSNEQYF,TGCAGCATTACTAGCGGGAGCAACGAGCAGTACTTC
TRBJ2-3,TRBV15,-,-,CATSRERGTDTQYF,TGTGCCACCAGCAGAGAGCGGGGAACGGATACGCAGTATTTT
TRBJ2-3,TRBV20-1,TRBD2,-,CSAILAGGEDTQYF,TGCAGTGCCATACTAGCGGGAGGGGAAGATACGCAGTATTTT
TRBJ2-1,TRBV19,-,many,CASSRDIYNEQFF,TGTGCCAGTAGCCGGGATATTTACAATGAGCAGTTCTTC
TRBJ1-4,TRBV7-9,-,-,CASSPDRTSRAEKLFF,TGTGCCAGCAGCCCGGACCGGACATCACGGGCTGAAAAACTGTTTTTT
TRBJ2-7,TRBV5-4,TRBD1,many,CASSLVGGQAAYEQYF,TGTGCCAGCAGCTTGGTGGGGGGACAGGCTGCCTACGAGCAGTACTTC
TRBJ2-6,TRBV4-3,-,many,CASSQGFSGANVLTF,TGCGCCAGCAGCCAAGGGTTCTCTGGGGCCAACGTCCTGACTTTC
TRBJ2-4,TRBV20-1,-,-,CREPLGIQYF,TGCAGGGAGCCCTTAGGCATTCAGTACTTC
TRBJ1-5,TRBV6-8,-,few,CASPEEKYSNQPQHF,TGTGCCAGCCCGGAGGAGAAATATAGCAATCAGCCCCAGCATTTT
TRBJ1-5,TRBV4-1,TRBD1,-,CASSQGDRNSNQPQHF,TGCGCCAGCAGCCAGGGGGACAGGAATAGCAATCAGCCCCAGCATTTT
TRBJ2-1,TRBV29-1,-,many,CSVFPGRNEQFF,TGCAGCGTTTTTCCGGGCCGCAATGAGCAGTTCTTC
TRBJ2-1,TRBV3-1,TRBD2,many,CASSQLTGGQGEQFF,TGTGCCAGCAGCCAACTAACGGGGGGGCAGGGTGAGCAGTTCTTC
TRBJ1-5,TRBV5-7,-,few,CASSLTRGDNQPQHF,TGTGCCAGCAGCTTGACGAGGGGGGACAATCAGCCCCAGCATTTT
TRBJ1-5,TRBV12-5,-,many,CASGLGLNQPQHF,TGTGCTAGTGGTTTGGGGCTAAATCAGCCCCAGCATTTT
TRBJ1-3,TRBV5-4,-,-,CASSLRSSGNTIYF,TGTGCCAGCAGCCTCAGATCCTCTGGAAACACCATATATTTT
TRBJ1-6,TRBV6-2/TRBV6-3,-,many,CASSSGKDGQNSPLHF,TGTGCCAGCAGTTCCGGGAAGGATGGGCAAAATTCACCCCTCCACTTT
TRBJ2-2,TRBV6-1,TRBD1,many,CASKRTGENTGELFF,TGTGCCAGCAAACGGACAGGGGAGAACACCGGGGAGCTGTTTTTT
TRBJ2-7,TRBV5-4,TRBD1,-,CASSLRTGGSYEQYF,TGTGCCAGCAGCTTGAGGACAGGAGGCTCCTACGAGCAGTACTTC
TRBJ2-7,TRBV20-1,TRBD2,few,CSARTSPAYEQYF,TGCAGTGCAAGGACTAGTCCGGCCTACGAGCAGTACTTC
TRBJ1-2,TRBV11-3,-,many,CASTSSGALNYGYTF,TGTGCCAGCACCTCCAGCGGGGCCCTTAACTATGGCTACACCTTC
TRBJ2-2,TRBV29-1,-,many,CSVPLEGTGELFF,TGCAGCGTTCCCCTTGAAGGCACCGGGGAGCTGTTTTTT
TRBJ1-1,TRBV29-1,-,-,CSVSDARSTEAFF,TGCAGCGTCTCGGACGCCAGGTCCACTGAAGCTTTCTTT
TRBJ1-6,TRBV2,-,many,CASREMVSPLHF,TGTGCCTCCCGGGAGATGGTGTCACCCCTCCACTTT
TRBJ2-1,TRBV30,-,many,CAWKEGSSYNEQFF,TGTGCCTGGAAGGAGGGGAGCTCCTACAATGAGCAGTTCTTC
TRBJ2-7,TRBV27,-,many,CASSFAQGSGEQYF,TGTGCCAGCAGTTTCGCGCAGGGGTCGGGCGAGCAGTACTTC
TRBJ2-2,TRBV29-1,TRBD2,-,CSARWREHTGELFF,TGCAGCGCCCGTTGGCGGGAGCACACCGGGGAGCTGTTTTTT
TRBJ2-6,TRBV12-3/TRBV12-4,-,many,CASRDAGARGANVLTF,TGTGCCAGCAGGGACGCAGGGGCGAGGGGGGCCAACGTCCTGACTTTC
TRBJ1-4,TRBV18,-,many,CASSPLEVGGEKLFF,TGTGCCAGCTCACCTTTGGAGGTTGGAGGTGAAAAACTGTTTTTT
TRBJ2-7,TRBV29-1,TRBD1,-,CSAGTGSYEQYF,TGCAGCGCCGGGACAGGTTCCTACGAGCAGTACTTC
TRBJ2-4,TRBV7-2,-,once,CASSLEFRNIQYF,TGTGCCAGCAGCTTAGAGTTCAGAAACATTCAGTACTTC
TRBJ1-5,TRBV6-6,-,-,CASSYSSGHSNQPQHF,TGTGCCAGCAGTTATTCGTCCGGGCATAGCAATCAGCCCCAGCATTTT
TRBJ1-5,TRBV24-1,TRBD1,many,CATSDSRQGLSNQPQHF,TGTGCCACCAGTGATTCACGACAGGGGCTTAGCAATCAGCCCCAGCATTTT
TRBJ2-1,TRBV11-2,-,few,CASSLDPPGFF,TGTGCCAGCAGCTTAGACCCGCCGGGGTTCTTC
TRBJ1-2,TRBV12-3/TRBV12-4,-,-,CASRYTATYGYTF,TGTGCCAGCAGGTACACAGCCACCTATGGCTACACCTTC
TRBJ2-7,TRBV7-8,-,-,CASSNSPYEQYF,TGTGCCAGCAGCAATTCTCCCTACGAGCAGTACTTC
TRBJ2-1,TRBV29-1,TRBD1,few,CSAPGQGAFEQFF,TGCAGCGCCCCGGGACAGGGGGCGTTTGAGCAGTTCTTC
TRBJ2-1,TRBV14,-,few,CASSPSRDSSYNEQFF,TGTGCCAGCAGCCCCTCCAGGGATAGCTCCTACAATGAGCAGTTCTTC
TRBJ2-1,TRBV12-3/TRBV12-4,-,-,CASTGPGVGVLF,TGTGCCAGCACTGGCCCCGGGGTCGGTGTGCTCTTC
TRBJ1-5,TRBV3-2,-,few,CARVNQPQHF,TGTGCCAGGGTCAATCAGCCCCAGCATTTT
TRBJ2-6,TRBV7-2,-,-,CASSLSYSGANVLTF,TGTGCCAGCAGCTTATCCTACTCTGGGGCCAACGTCCTGACTTTC
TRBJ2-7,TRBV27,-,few,CASSPKGYEQYF,TGTGCCAGCAGCCCGAAGGGCTACGAGCAGTACTTC
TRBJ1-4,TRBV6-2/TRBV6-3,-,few,CASRGVSVATNEKLFF,TGTGCCAGCAGGGGCGTCTCGGTTGCAACTAATGAAAAACTGTTTTTT
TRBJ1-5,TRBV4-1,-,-,CASSQDEVSNQPQHF,TGCGCCAGCAGCCAAGATGAGGTTAGCAATCAGCCCCAGCATTTT
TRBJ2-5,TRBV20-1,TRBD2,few,CSAGMTGTSGRDRQETQYF,TGCAGTGCCGGGATGACCGGGACTAGCGGGAGGGATCGGCAAGAGACCCAGTACTTC
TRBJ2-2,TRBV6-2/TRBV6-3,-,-,CASRIKNTGELFF,TGTGCCAGCAGAATAAAGAACACCGGGGAGCTGTTTTTT
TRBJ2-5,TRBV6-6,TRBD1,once,CASTDRADETQYF,TGTGCCAGCACCGACAGGGCTGATGAGACCCAGTACTTC
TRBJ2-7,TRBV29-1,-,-,CSARGGSEQYF,TGCAGCGCCCGCGGGGGCTCCGAGCAGTACTTC
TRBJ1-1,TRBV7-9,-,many,CASRHRDNTEAFF,TGTGCCAGCAGACACCGGGACAACACTGAAGCTTTCTTT
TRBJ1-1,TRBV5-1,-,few,CPSRQQGGNTEAFF,TGCCCCAGCAGGCAACAGGGCGGTAACACTGAAGCTTTCTTT
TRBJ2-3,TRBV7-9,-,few,CASSLSGTFDTQYF,TGTGCCAGCAGCCTTTCCGGGACTTTCGATACGCAGTATTTT
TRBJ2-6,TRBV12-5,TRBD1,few,CASGSDRGSGWANVLTF,TGTGCTAGTGGCTCTGACAGGGGGAGTGGCTGGGCCAACGTCCTGACTTTC
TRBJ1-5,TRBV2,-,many,CAIPSPRGYSNQPQHF,TGTGCCATTCCCTCTCCGCGGGGTTACAGCAATCAGCCCCAGCATTTT